This T cell receptor beta chain is from a study of CD8 T cells in ankylosing spondylitis. Each CDR3 protein is one row after TCRdb ran MiXCR on the 5' RACE reads. The sample holds just under 550,000 distinct CDR3 sequences; 10% to 15% are singletons and the top ten take approximately 7%. This clonotype has only a few counts. Antigen unknown. General study points: It appeared that ankylosing spondylitis blood was characterized by a TCR beta motif of about 8 highly homologous variants.

The CDR3 sequence is 13 residues long. CDR1 is SGHDT and CDR2 is YYEEEE in the germline V gene. V shed 4 bases and J shed 1 base, with 5 bases lying between them. The TCR was taken from a male donor with ankylosing spondylitis. The sample was blood, either unsorted or a sorted T cell fraction (not recorded which). The chain has TRBV5-6 and TRBJ1-4, with D unresolved. In DNA form, the CDR3 reads TGTGCCAGCAGCGTTAAAACTAATGAAAAACTGTTTTTT. This sequence encodes CASSVKTNEKLFF.